This TCR beta chain was sequenced for a study of cytomegalovirus exposure and HLA in healthy donors. This CDR3 spans 15 amino acids. Trimming cost V 7 bases and J 4 bases, with 17 bases left between them. Germline V gene data show CDR1 as MNHEY and CDR2 as SVGAGI. A note on this clone: What it binds is unknown.

PCR employed 60 Vbeta and 13 Jbeta primers. Generated by immunoSEQ multiplex PCR, the TCRdb table keeps only in-frame clones and is missing some. The table has some 110,000 clones, roughly four fifths seen once. Findings and limits, study-wide: Per a prior analysis, the majority of TCR beta V segments were productive roughly 90% or roughly 30% of the time.

The TCR comes from a middle-aged man in good health and CMV-seronegative. Sequencing was carried out using PBMCs. The chain joins TRBV6-5 to TRBJ1-3; D is possibly TRBD1 (5 bases). The CDR3: CASTGSVTEGNTIYF. CDR3 DNA: TGTGCCAGCACCGGGAGTGTGACAGAAGGAAACACCATATATTTT.